This TCR beta chain was identified in a study of blood T cell repertoires in COVID-19. The repertoire was sequenced with immunoSEQ multiplex PCR; TCRdb's copy has only in-frame clones and lacks some. The data contain some 260,000 clones, 88% of them singletons. This CDR3 contains 15 residues. V gave up 5 bases and J gave up 6 bases; unmatched junction bases: 13. Germline CDR1 is GTSNPN and CDR2 is SVGIG (reference sequence). The V call is TRBV30, the J call TRBJ2-7; 10 bases are shared with TRBD2. The specimen sequenced was peripheral blood. The sequence derives from a human donor in a cohort sampled during active COVID-19. The CDR3: CAWRLKREGPLEQYF. The CDR3 region has the DNA TGTGCCTGGCGTCTAAAGCGGGAGGGCCCTCTCGAGCAGTACTTC.